This entry lists 18 T cell receptor beta chains sequenced from one sample in a study of T cell repertoires in cytomegalovirus infection. TCRdb independently ran MiXCR on the reads; one entry per CDR3 protein. Counted here are 200,000 or so distinct CDR3 sequences, about 28% occurring once; the ten biggest clones make up just over 30%. The sample comprised PBMCs. Receptor source: a human donor in good health (CMV status not recorded). Some clones in this sample may be carry-over from other donors' samples.

V usage is TRBV7-3 and J usage is TRBJ2-2; D unclear. Trimming cost V 6 bases and J 5 bases, with 13 bases left between them. The CDR3 contains 14 residues. Germline V gene data show CDR1 as SGHTA and CDR2 as FQGTGA. The CDR3 region is CASRELGPTGELFF. The DNA of the CDR3 is TGTGCCAGCAGGGAATTAGGACCGACCGGGGAGCTGTTTTTT.

The J gene is TRBJ2-3, the V gene TRBV4-3, with a tentative D call TRBD1 (6 bases). The germline gives CDR1 LGHNA, CDR2 YSLEER. The CDR3 runs to 13 residues. Trimming took off 3 bases at V and 4 bases at J, with 8 bases between the two ends. The CDR3 loop reads CASSHTGPDTQYF. The CDR3 DNA follows: TGCGCCAGCAGCCACACAGGGCCAGATACGCAGTATTTT.

The rearrangement links TRBV5-4 to TRBJ1-3, with 7 nucleotides matching TRBD1. The CDR3 runs 15 residues. The trim removed 4 bases at V and 4 bases at J, leaving 8 bases unmatched. The V gene's germline CDR1 is SGHNT and CDR2 YYREEE (reference sequence). The DNA for the CDR3 is TGTGCCAGCAGCGAACCGACAGGGTCCGGAAACACCATATATTTT. This sequence encodes CASSEPTGSGNTIYF.

The genes are TRBV5-5 and TRBJ1-4, with unresolved D. Per germline, CDR1 SGHKS and CDR2 YYEKEE (reference sequence). The CDR3 contains 11 residues. The V end lost 5 bases, the J end lost 7 bases, and 6 bases lay between the germline ends. In DNA, the CDR3 is TGTGCCAGCAGAGTATCTGAAAAACTGTTTTTT. Residues: CASRVSEKLFF. Drawing the rest from reference TRBV5-5 and TRBJ1-4, the complete variable domain is DAGVTQSPTHLIKTRGQQVTLRCSPISGHKSVSWYQQVLGQGPQFIFQYYEKEERGRGNFPDRFSARQFPNYSSELNVNALLLGDSALYLCASRVSEKLFFGSGTQLSVL.

Note on this clonotype: One end of the junction varies from germline; a read error may be responsible. The chain couples TRBV19 to TRBJ2-3; maybe TRBD2 (5 bases). This CDR3 has 13 residues. The germline CDR1 and CDR2 sequences are LNHDA and SQIVND (reference sequence). This chain's CDR3 is CASEGTSTYTQYF. In DNA, the CDR3 is TGTGCCAGTGAGGGCACCAGCACATATACGCAGTATTTT.

This clonotype was found a few times. The chain joins TRBV4-1 to TRBJ2-4, with D maybe TRBD2 (5 bases). The CDR3 sequence is 17 residues long. CDR1 and CDR2 (germline): MGHRA, YSYEKL. V was shortened by 1 base and J by 3 bases, with 16 bases between the two germline ends. Written as DNA, the CDR3 is TGCGCCAGCAGCCAAGGAAAAGGTCCCGAGGGCAAAAACATTCAGTACTTC. Translating gives CASSQGKGPEGKNIQYF.

This clonotype was counted a few times. The V gene is TRBV20-1, the J gene TRBJ2-1; D is possibly TRBD1 (5 bases). The CDR3 consists of 14 residues. Germline V gene lookup returns CDR1 DFQATT and CDR2 SNEGSKA (reference sequence). The germline V and J ends were trimmed by 3 bases and 9 bases, with 18 bases remaining between them. CDR3 amino acids: CSARRVQGVGEQFF. CDR3 sequence (DNA): TGCAGTGCTAGGAGAGTCCAAGGGGTCGGTGAGCAGTTCTTC.

This clonotype has a handful of counts. This rearrangement joins TRBV11-2 to TRBJ1-5; tentative D call: TRBD1 (5 bases). This CDR3 comprises 15 residues. With 4 bases removed from V and 4 bases from J, the gap between germline ends came to 14 bases. CDR1 SGHAT and CDR2 FQNNGV come from the germline V gene. CDR3 sequence reads: CASSSAGIRNQPQHF. The CDR3 DNA reads TGTGCCAGCAGCTCCGCAGGGATCCGAAATCAGCCCCAGCATTTT.

This clonotype was counted ten times or more. This rearrangement joins TRBV7-2 to TRBJ2-3; TRBD1 matches 11 bases. The V and J ends lost 3 bases and 3 bases, in that order; junction bases with no gene match: 5. There are 16 residues in the CDR3. Germline V gene sequence: CDR1 SGHTA, CDR2 FQGNSA. DNA of the CDR3: TGTGCCAGCAGCTTGAGGGGGACAGGGGGAACAGATACGCAGTATTTT. Translation gives CASSLRGTGGTDTQYF.

The chain carries TRBV5-4 and TRBJ2-7; D may be TRBD1 or TRBD2 (5 bases each). This CDR3 is built from 14 residues. Germline CDR1 and CDR2: SGHNT and YYREEE (reference sequence). Trimming left V 3 bases short and J 6 bases short, with 16 bases between. As DNA, the CDR3 is TGTGCCAGCAGCTCCGGAATCAGGGACGGCGAGCAGTACTTC. Protein product: CASSSGIRDGEQYF.

In its sample, this clonotype was seen many times. The chain links TRBV7-8 to TRBJ2-1; D call uncertain. The CDR3 runs to 13 residues. Germline V gene sequence: CDR1 SGHVS, CDR2 FQNEAQ. V was trimmed by 3 bases and J by 5 bases, leaving 8 bases between them. This chain's CDR3 is CASSFSLNNEQFF. CDR3 sequence (DNA): TGTGCCAGCAGCTTTTCACTAAACAATGAGCAGTTCTTC. Full variable domain (rest looked up from reference TRBV7-8 and TRBJ2-1): GAGVSQSPRYKVAKRGQDVALRCDPISGHVSLFWYQQALGQGPEFLTYFQNEAQLDKSGLPSDRFFAERPEGSVSTLKIQRTQQEDSAVYLCASSFSLNNEQFFGPGTRLTVL.

This sequence joins TRBV12-3 or TRBV12-4 and TRBJ1-5; TRBD1 might be the D (5 bases). This CDR3 has 15 residues. V was pared by 6 bases and J by 4 bases, with 16 bases between. The CDR3 region has the DNA TGTGCCAGCAGCCGAGACAGCCCAGCAAATCAGCCCCAGCATTTT. It encodes CASSRDSPANQPQHF.

The J gene is TRBJ1-2, the V gene TRBV10-3; 11 nucleotides line up with TRBD1. V was clipped by 3 bases and J by 1 base; unmatched bases: 7. The CDR3 contains 17 residues. Germline V gives CDR1 ENHRY, CDR2 SYGVKD. CDR3 residues: CAISESGQGAYNYGYTF. The CDR3, as DNA: TGTGCCATCAGTGAATCCGGACAGGGGGCTTATAACTATGGCTACACCTTC.

This clonotype has just a few counts. This chain's CDR3 is CASSEERGEGNQPQHF. The DNA for the CDR3 is TGTGCCAGCAGTGAAGAAAGGGGAGAGGGCAATCAGCCCCAGCATTTT. The rearrangement joins TRBV6-1 to TRBJ1-5; D may be TRBD1 (5 bases). Germline CDR1 and CDR2: MNHNS and SASEGT. Trimming took off 1 base at V and 2 bases at J, with 12 bases between the two ends. The CDR3 is 16 residues long.

The chain joins TRBV3-1 to TRBJ1-1; the match to TRBD1 covers 9 bases. Germline V gene sequence: CDR1 LGHDT, CDR2 YNNKEL (reference sequence). V dropped 5 bases and J dropped 6; count of bases not matched to a gene: 7. The CDR3 runs 14 residues. The DNA for the CDR3 is TGTGCCAGCAGCTTTGGACAGGGGAATGCTGAAGCTTTCTTT. Its protein product is CASSFGQGNAEAFF.

This clonotype has just a few counts. The rearrangement joins TRBV11-2 to TRBJ2-7, with 10 bases that match TRBD1. CDR1 is SGHAT, CDR2 FQNNGV, per germline. This CDR3 has 14 amino acids. After removal of 5 bases from V and 4 bases from J, the junction contained 5 bases not matched to a gene. The CDR3 reads CASSVGQGFYEQYF. The DNA for the CDR3 is TGTGCCAGCAGCGTGGGACAGGGGTTTTACGAGCAGTACTTC.

The J gene is TRBJ2-1, the V gene TRBV12-3 or TRBV12-4; 10 positions agree with TRBD2. This CDR3 contains 15 residues. Trimming took 5 bases from V and 4 from J; bases not matched to a gene: 5. The chain's CDR3 is CASSPLAGNYNEQFF. Written as DNA, the CDR3 is TGTGCCAGCAGTCCACTAGCGGGGAATTACAATGAGCAGTTCTTC.

This clonotype was observed a few times. V usage is TRBV20-1 and J usage is TRBJ1-1; D is undetermined. Looked up from germline, CDR1 is DFQATT and CDR2 is SNEGSKA (reference sequence). V lost 4 bases and J 3 bases, leaving 15 bases between the germline ends. The length of the CDR3 is 14 residues. The CDR3 sequence is CSATGGFRYTEAFF. The CDR3 nucleotides are TGCAGTGCTACGGGAGGGTTTCGGTACACTGAAGCTTTCTTT.